This T cell receptor (beta chain) originates from a study of shared clonotypes between healthy human individuals. About the research overall: Per donor, three plates held CD4 naive cells, three held CD4 memory, two held CD8 naive and one held CD8 memory. Notes on the study in general: In general, naive subsets displayed greater estimated richness than memory subsets did. A reduction in generation probabilities was seen for non-shared clonotypes relative to those shared by all four donors.

The V and J ends lost 4 bases and 5 bases, in that order; junction bases with no gene match: 5. This CDR3 comprises 13 residues. CDR1 is SGHRS and CDR2 is YFSETQ in the germline V gene. Turning to this clone: As yet, its antigen is unknown.

Using immunoSEQ multiplex PCR, the repertoire was profiled, and TCRdb retains in-frame clones only, with some absent. Here the sample spans roughly 1 million clones, about 80% being singletons. The sequence derives from a man between 18 and 29 years old in good health. The sequenced material came from memory CD4+ T cells sorted from blood. Indicated subset: CD45RA-negative fraction. The rearrangement links TRBV5-1 to TRBJ1-2; 7 bases align to TRBD1. CDR3 region: CASSPGQQYGYTF. CDR3 bases: TGCGCCAGCAGCCCGGGACAGCAATATGGCTACACCTTC.